The 11 T cell receptor beta chains below all came from one sample that was sequenced in a study of T cells in localized non-small cell lung cancer. Clones were read by immunoSEQ multiplex PCR, and TCRdb kept only the in-frame ones, dropping some. This sample has approximately 1,800 clones; 22% occur once, and the top ten carry about 23%. Sequencing was performed on normal lung tissue next to the tumor, taken before any cancer treatment. These receptors were obtained from a man between 40 and 75 years old with stage I lung adenocarcinoma.

The chain links TRBV11-3 to TRBJ1-2, with D perhaps TRBD1 (5 bases). Germline CDR1 is SGHNT and CDR2 is YENEEA. The CDR3 length is 16 residues. The ends were cut back, 3 bases at V and 2 bases at J, with 16 bases in the middle. CDR3 sequence: CASSFPGLGENYGYTF. As DNA, the CDR3 is TGTGCCAGCAGCTTTCCCGGACTGGGGGAAAACTATGGCTACACCTTC.

This clone turned up a few times. J is TRBJ2-7 and V is TRBV9; 8 nucleotides agree with TRBD2. The V segment lost 3 bases and the J segment 6 bases; nucleotides outside the gene matches: 11. The CDR3 extends over 15 amino acids. Germline values: CDR1 SGDLS, CDR2 YYNGEE. CDR3 bases: TGTGCCAGCAGCGGTAGCGGGACTGTCGGTGGCGAGCAGTACTTC. Translation: CASSGSGTVGGEQYF.

This rearrangement joins TRBV28 to TRBJ2-1; TRBD2 agrees at 15 bases. CDR3 length: 17 amino acids. Looked up from germline, CDR1 is MDHEN and CDR2 is SYDVKM. The V gene end was trimmed by 5 bases and the J gene end by 5 bases; junction bases not matched to a gene: 7. CDR3: CASSPWTSGGADNEQFF. The CDR3 DNA sequence: TGTGCCAGCAGTCCTTGGACTAGCGGGGGGGCGGACAATGAGCAGTTCTTC.

The chain carries TRBV30 and TRBJ2-3, with TRBD2 matching 9 bases. Germline trimming cut 5 bases from V and 6 bases from J; bases unmatched to any gene: 3. CDR1 GTSNPN and CDR2 SVGIG come from the germline V gene (reference sequence). The CDR3 covers 12 residues. The CDR3, as DNA: TGTGCCTGGGGGACTAGCATGGATACGCAGTATTTT. It is translated as CAWGTSMDTQYF.

V usage is TRBV14 and J usage is TRBJ1-1, with TRBD1 matching over 8 bases. From germline, CDR1 is SGHDN and CDR2 FVKESK. CDR3 length: 15 amino acids. Trimming at V came to 1 base and at J to 8 bases, leaving 9 bases not matched to a gene. This CDR3 is CASSQALTGALEAFF. Written as DNA, the CDR3 is TGTGCCAGCAGCCAAGCCTTGACAGGGGCCTTAGAAGCTTTCTTT. Drawing the rest from reference TRBV14 and TRBJ1-1, the complete variable domain is EAGVTQFPSHSVIEKGQTVTLRCDPISGHDNLYWYRRVMGKEIKFLLHFVKESKQDESGMPNNRFLAERTGGTYSTLKVQPAELEDSGVYFCASSQALTGALEAFFGQGTRLTVV.

This rearrangement joins TRBV6-7 to TRBJ2-7, with TRBD1 identical over 8 bases. TRBV6-7 is reported as an ORF; its role is uncertain. This CDR3 region has 15 residues. Losses at the gene ends were 5 bases for V and 2 bases for J; bases not matched to a gene: 8. CDR3 residues: CASSTQGGFTYEQYF. The CDR3 coding sequence is TGTGCCAGCAGTACACAGGGGGGATTTACCTACGAGCAGTACTTC.

In its sample, this clone was seen a few times. The chain carries TRBV6-8 and TRBJ2-7, with 8 bases identical to TRBD1. Germline loops: CDR1 MNHGY, CDR2 SAAAGT. Germline trimming cut 5 bases from V and 0 bases from J; bases unmatched to any gene: 6. The CDR3 is 15 residues long. CDR3: CASSGQGTSSYEQYF. The CDR3 DNA sequence: TGTGCCAGCAGTGGACAGGGCACCAGCTCCTACGAGCAGTACTTC.

This clone was found once. The chain employs TRBV12-5 and TRBJ2-5, with TRBD1 identical over 7 bases. Looked up from germline, CDR1 is LGHNT and CDR2 is FRNRAP. Trimming took 6 bases from V and 4 from J; bases not matched to a gene: 11. The CDR3 spans 15 residues. CDR3 amino acids: CASGSGTASGETQYF. The CDR3 DNA reads as TGTGCTAGTGGCTCAGGGACAGCCAGCGGAGAGACCCAGTACTTC.

By share, this clone ranks as medium-sized. This chain links TRBV6-8 with TRBJ2-2, with D perhaps matching TRBD1 (6 bases). Between the trimmed V and J ends, which lost 10 bases and 6 bases, there was a span of 18 bases. Germline loops: CDR1 MNHGY, CDR2 SAAAGT. This CDR3 comprises 14 residues. DNA of the CDR3: TGTGCCACCTACCCGACAGGCGTCCCCGGGGAGCTGTTTTTT. It is translated as CATYPTGVPGELFF.

This chain joins TRBV28 and TRBJ2-7, with TRBD1 identical over 7 bases. The CDR3 contains 15 residues. V shed 4 bases, J shed 4 bases, and the junction held 10 bases outside the gene matches. CDR1 is MDHEN and CDR2 is SYDVKM in the germline V gene. The CDR3 sequence: CASSSKTGSPYEQYF. The CDR3, as DNA: TGTGCCAGCAGTTCCAAGACAGGGAGTCCTTACGAGCAGTACTTC.

The sample holds a few counts of this clone. The V and J genes are TRBV14 and TRBJ2-2; 12 bases align to TRBD2. The length of the CDR3 is 19 residues. Germline V lookup: CDR1 SGHDN, CDR2 FVKESK. The V and J ends lost 0 bases and 4 bases, in that order; junction bases with no gene match: 9. In DNA, the CDR3 is TGTGCCAGCAGCCAAGATTCGGCTAGCGGGGGGGCCGTCACCGGGGAGCTGTTTTTT. Amino acid sequence: CASSQDSASGGAVTGELFF.